This T cell receptor (beta chain) was observed in a study of control samples from healthy donors and cancer patients. This CDR3 has 15 residues. With 3 bases clipped from V and 1 base from J, the junction kept 3 bases outside the gene matches. Here immunoSEQ multiplex PCR was the method, and the copy in TCRdb shows in-frame clones only, minus some. The sample lists 79,000 or so clones; around 90% were seen once. The count of this clone is one. This chain uses TRBV5-3 with TRBJ2-2; 7 bases line up with TRBD2. TRBV5-3 is flagged as an ORF with uncertain function. Source material: PBMCs. This receptor was taken from a woman aged 45-65 years with colorectal cancer. The CDR3 region is CARSWGGGNTGELFF. The CDR3 DNA is TGTGCCAGAAGCTGGGGCGGGGGGAACACCGGGGAGCTGTTTTTT.